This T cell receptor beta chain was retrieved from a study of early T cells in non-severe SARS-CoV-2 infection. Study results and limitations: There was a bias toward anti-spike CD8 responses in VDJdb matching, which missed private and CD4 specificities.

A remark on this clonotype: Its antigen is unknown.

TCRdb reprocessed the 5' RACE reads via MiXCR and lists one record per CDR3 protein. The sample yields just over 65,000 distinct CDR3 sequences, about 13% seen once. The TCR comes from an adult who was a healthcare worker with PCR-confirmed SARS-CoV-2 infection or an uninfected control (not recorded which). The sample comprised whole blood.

The CDR3 region is CASSLGAGVGNEQFF. CDR3 nucleotides: TGTGCCAGCAGCTTAGGAGCGGGAGTTGGGAATGAGCAGTTCTTC. This sequence joins TRBV7-2 and TRBJ2-1; 8 bases agree with TRBD2. Per germline, CDR1 SGHTA and CDR2 FQGNSA. Trimming at V came to 1 base and at J to 7 bases, leaving 6 bases not matched to a gene. This CDR3 is 15 amino acids long.